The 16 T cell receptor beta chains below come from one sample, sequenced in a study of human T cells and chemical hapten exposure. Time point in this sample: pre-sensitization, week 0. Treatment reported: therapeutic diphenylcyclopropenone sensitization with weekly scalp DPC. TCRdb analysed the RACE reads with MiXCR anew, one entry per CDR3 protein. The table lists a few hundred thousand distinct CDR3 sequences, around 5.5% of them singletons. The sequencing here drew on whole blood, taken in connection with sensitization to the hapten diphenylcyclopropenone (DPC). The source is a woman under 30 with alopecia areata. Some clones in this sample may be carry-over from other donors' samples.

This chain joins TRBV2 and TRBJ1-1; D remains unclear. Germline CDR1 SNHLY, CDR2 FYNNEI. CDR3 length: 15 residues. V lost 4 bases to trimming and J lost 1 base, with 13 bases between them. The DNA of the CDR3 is TGTGCCAGCAGTGTAAGGGAAGGGTGGAACACTGAAGCTTTCTTT. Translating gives CASSVREGWNTEAFF.

The chain's CDR3 is CASTRWGDHTF. CDR3 nucleotides: TGTGCCAGCACCAGATGGGGAGACCACACCTTC. The genes are TRBV6-1 and TRBJ1-2; the D is unclear. Germline lookup yields CDR1 MNHNS and CDR2 SASEGT. The CDR3 extends over 11 amino acids. Trimming took off 7 bases at V and 12 bases at J, with 15 bases between the two ends.

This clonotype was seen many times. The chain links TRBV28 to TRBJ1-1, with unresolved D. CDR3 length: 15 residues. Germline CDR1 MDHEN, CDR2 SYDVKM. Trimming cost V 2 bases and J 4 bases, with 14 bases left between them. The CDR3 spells CASSLGSGPGTEAFF. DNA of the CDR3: TGTGCCAGCAGTTTAGGTTCGGGCCCGGGCACTGAAGCTTTCTTT.

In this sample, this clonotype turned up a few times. CDR3 region: CATSRDGQASNYGYTF. The CDR3 DNA is TGTGCCACCAGCAGAGATGGGCAGGCCTCTAACTATGGCTACACCTTC. The V and J genes are TRBV15 and TRBJ1-2; D unclear. The CDR3 sequence is 16 residues long. The V and J ends lost 0 bases and 0 bases respectively, with 11 bases between them. The germline gives CDR1 LNHNV, CDR2 YYDKDF (reference sequence).

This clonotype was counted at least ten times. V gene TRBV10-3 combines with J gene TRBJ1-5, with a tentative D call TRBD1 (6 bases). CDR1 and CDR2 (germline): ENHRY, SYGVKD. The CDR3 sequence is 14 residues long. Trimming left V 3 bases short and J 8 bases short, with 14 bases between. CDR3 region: CAISDRGGGEPQHF. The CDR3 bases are TGTGCCATCAGTGATAGGGGGGGCGGAGAGCCCCAGCATTTT.

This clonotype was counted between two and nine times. The CDR3 sequence is CAISEGMRVGNTEAFF. In DNA, the CDR3 is TGTGCCATCAGTGAAGGGATGAGGGTAGGGAACACTGAAGCTTTCTTT. The chain combines TRBV10-3 with TRBJ1-1, with D hard to call. The length of the CDR3 is 16 residues. Looked up from germline, CDR1 is ENHRY and CDR2 is SYGVKD. The ends were cut back, 3 bases at V and 1 base at J, with 15 bases in the middle.

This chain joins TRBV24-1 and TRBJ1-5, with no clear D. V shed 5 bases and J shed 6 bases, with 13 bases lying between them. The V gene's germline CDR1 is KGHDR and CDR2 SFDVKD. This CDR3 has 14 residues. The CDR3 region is CATSVPGSGQPQHF. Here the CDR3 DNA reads TGTGCCACCAGTGTTCCGGGTAGTGGTCAGCCCCAGCATTTT.

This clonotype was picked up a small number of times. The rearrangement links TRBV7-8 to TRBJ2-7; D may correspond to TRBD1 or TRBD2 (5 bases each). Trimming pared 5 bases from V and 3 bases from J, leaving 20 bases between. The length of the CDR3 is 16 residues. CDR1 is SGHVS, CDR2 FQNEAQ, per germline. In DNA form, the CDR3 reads TGTGCCAGCAGCCCTGGGACCGGCCAACCCATCTACGAGCAGTACTTC. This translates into CASSPGTGQPIYEQYF.

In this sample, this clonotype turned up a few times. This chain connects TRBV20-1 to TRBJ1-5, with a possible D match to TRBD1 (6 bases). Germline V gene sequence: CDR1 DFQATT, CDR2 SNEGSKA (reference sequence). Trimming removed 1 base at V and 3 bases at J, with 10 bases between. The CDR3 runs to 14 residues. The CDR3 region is CSARGTVYNQPQHF. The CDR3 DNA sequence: TGCAGTGCTAGAGGGACAGTTTACAATCAGCCCCAGCATTTT.

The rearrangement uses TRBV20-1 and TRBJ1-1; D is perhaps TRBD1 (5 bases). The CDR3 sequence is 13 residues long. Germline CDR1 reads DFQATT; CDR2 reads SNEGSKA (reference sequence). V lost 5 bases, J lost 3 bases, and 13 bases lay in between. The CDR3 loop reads CSAVKGMDTEAFF. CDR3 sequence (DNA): TGCAGTGCTGTGAAGGGGATGGACACTGAAGCTTTCTTT.

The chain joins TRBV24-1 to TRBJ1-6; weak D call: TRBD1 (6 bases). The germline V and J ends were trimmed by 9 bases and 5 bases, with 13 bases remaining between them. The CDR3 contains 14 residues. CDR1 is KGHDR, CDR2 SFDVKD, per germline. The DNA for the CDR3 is TGTGCCACCTCCAGGGGCACCGATAATTCACCCCTCCACTTT. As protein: CATSRGTDNSPLHF.

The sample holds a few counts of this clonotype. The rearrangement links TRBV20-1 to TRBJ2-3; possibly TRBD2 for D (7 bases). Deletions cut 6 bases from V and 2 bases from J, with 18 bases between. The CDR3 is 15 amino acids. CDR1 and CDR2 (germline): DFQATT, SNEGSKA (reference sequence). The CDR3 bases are TGCAGTGCCAATCAAGCGCGGGGGCCCACAGATACGCAGTATTTT. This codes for CSANQARGPTDTQYF.

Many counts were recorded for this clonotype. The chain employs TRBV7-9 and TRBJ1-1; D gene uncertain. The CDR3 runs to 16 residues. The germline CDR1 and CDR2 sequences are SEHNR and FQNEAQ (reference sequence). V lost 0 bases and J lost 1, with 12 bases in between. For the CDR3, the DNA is TGTGCCAGCAGCTTAGCTCCTGGACGGGAGAACACTGAAGCTTTCTTT. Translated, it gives CASSLAPGRENTEAFF.

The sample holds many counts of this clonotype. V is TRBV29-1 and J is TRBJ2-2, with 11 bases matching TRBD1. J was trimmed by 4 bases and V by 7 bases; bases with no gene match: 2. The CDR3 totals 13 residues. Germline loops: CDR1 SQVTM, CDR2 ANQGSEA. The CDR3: CSAGTGGTGELFF. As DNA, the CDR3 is TGCAGCGCCGGGACAGGGGGCACCGGGGAGCTGTTTTTT.

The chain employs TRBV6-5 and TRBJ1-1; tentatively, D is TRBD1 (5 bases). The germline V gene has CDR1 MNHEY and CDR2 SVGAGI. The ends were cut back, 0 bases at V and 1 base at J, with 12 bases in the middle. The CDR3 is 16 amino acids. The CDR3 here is CASSYSSGTANTEAFF. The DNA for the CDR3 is TGTGCCAGCAGTTACTCATCCGGGACCGCGAACACTGAAGCTTTCTTT.

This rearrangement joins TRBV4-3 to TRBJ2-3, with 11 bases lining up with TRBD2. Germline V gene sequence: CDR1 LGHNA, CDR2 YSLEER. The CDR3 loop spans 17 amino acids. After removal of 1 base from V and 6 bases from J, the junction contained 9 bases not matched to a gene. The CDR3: CASSQAPASGGSDTQYF. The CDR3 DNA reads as TGCGCCAGCAGCCAAGCCCCAGCTAGCGGGGGGTCCGATACGCAGTATTTT.